These 21 T cell receptor beta chains were sequenced from one sample in a study of CD8 T cells in ankylosing spondylitis. General study results and limits: The study identified a TCR beta motif of under 10 highly homologous variants that appeared characteristic of ankylosing spondylitis blood.

Each CDR3 protein gets one entry after TCRdb re-called the 5' RACE reads with MiXCR. There are approximately 540,000 distinct CDR3 sequences in the sample; 12% occur only once, and approximately 6.3% lies in the top ten. Antigens for these TCRs are unknown. The sample comprised blood, either unsorted or a sorted T cell fraction (not recorded which). The receptor set was obtained from a male donor with ankylosing spondylitis.

This clonotype appeared a few times. V is TRBV5-6 and J is TRBJ2-7, with 7 bases lining up with TRBD2. The CDR3 sequence is 14 residues long. Looked up from germline, CDR1 is SGHDT and CDR2 is YYEEEE. The V segment lost 7 bases and the J segment 1 base; nucleotides outside the gene matches: 8. The CDR3 DNA reads TGTGCCAGCGGCAAGGTCGGGAGGTCCTACGAGCAGTACGTC. Amino acid sequence: CASGKVGRSYEQYV.

About this clonotype: Possible read error: a much larger clone is one base away. The rearrangement joins TRBV5-1 to TRBJ2-2, with D possibly TRBD1 on 6 matching bases. The CDR3 contains 15 residues. The germline CDR1 and CDR2 sequences are SGHRS and YFSETQ. V lost 5 bases, J lost 3 bases, and 14 bases lay in between. As DNA, the CDR3 is TGCGCCAGCAGTTCCAGGGGATTGGACACCGGGGAGCTGTTTTTT. Protein product: CASSSRGLDTGELFF.

This clonotype was recorded a few times. The genes are TRBV7-8 and TRBJ1-1; D gene unclear. This CDR3 is 13 amino acids long. Germline values: CDR1 SGHVS, CDR2 FQNEAQ. V was trimmed by 5 bases and J by 3 bases, leaving 10 bases between them. CDR3 loop: CASSPRRHTEAFF. The CDR3 DNA reads TGTGCCAGCAGCCCTCGCAGGCACACTGAAGCTTTCTTT.

This clonotype came up a few times. The rearrangement links TRBV20-1 to TRBJ2-1, with TRBD2 identical over 7 bases. This CDR3 region has 16 residues. V lost 0 bases, J lost 4 bases, and 9 bases stayed unmatched. The V gene's germline CDR1 is DFQATT and CDR2 SNEGSKA (reference sequence). The CDR3, as DNA: TGCAGTGCTAGAGATTCGGGGGAGCGGGGTTACAATGAGCAGTTCTTC. Translating it yields CSARDSGERGYNEQFF.

This clonotype has more than one count but fewer than ten. The rearrangement links TRBV18 to TRBJ1-1; TRBD1 matches at 7 bases. CDR1 KGHSH and CDR2 LQKENI come from the germline V gene. J lost 5 bases, V lost 6 bases, and 9 bases had no gene match. This CDR3 contains 14 residues. The CDR3 region has the DNA TGTGCCAGCTCCCGCCCGGACAGGCCAACTGAAGCTTTCTTT. Translation gives CASSRPDRPTEAFF.

This clonotype was seen many times. The chain couples TRBV7-9 to TRBJ2-7; D remains unclear. The CDR3 has 13 amino acids. Germline-derived CDR1 and CDR2 are SEHNR and FQNEAQ (reference sequence). Trimming shortened V by 6 bases and J by 6 bases, and 15 bases separated the two germline ends. DNA of the CDR3: TGTGCCAGCAGTTGGGGTCCACGGCTCGAGCAGTACTTC. It translates to CASSWGPRLEQYF.

This clonotype was recorded a few times. The chain combines TRBV7-9 with TRBJ2-5, with 9 nucleotides matching TRBD1. Germline V CDR1 and CDR2: SEHNR, FQNEAQ (reference sequence). The CDR3 runs 13 residues. Unmatched junction bases numbered 2, after V lost 8 bases and J lost 1 base. CDR3 coding DNA: TGTGCCAGCGGGACAGGGCTCCAAGAGACCCAGTACTTC. Its protein is CASGTGLQETQYF. Full variable domain (remainder filled in from reference TRBV7-9 and TRBJ2-5): DTGVSQNPRHKITKRGQNVTFRCDPISEHNRLYWYRQTLGQGPEFLTYFQNEAQLEKSRLLSDRFSAERPKGSFSTLEIQRTEQGDSAMYLCASGTGLQETQYFGPGTRLLVL.

V is TRBV6-1 and J is TRBJ1-4, with TRBD1 matching 8 bases. CDR3 length: 15 amino acids. Germline CDR1 and CDR2: MNHNS and SASEGT. The junction had 12 bases not matched to a gene; V was cut back by 8 bases and J by 7 bases. This chain's CDR3 is CASAYSGQGGEKLFF. The CDR3 DNA reads TGTGCCAGCGCCTACTCAGGACAGGGAGGTGAAAAACTGTTTTTT.

The sample holds many counts of this clonotype. The genes are TRBV10-3 and TRBJ2-3, with D possibly being TRBD1 or TRBD2 (5 bases each). The germline gives CDR1 ENHRY, CDR2 SYGVKD. The CDR3 is 15 amino acids. Trimming removed 10 bases at V and 5 bases at J, with 22 bases between. CDR3 bases: TGTGCCACCCTAGTCCGGGGCCTACGACTAGATACGCAGTATTTT. Translating gives CATLVRGLRLDTQYF.

This clonotype came up many times. V and J are TRBV12-3 or TRBV12-4 and TRBJ2-1, with TRBD2 as a possible D gene (5 bases). The CDR3 extends over 13 amino acids. V shed 6 bases and J shed 5 bases, with 11 bases lying between them. The CDR3 sequence: CASSSDYHNEQFF. CDR3 DNA: TGTGCCAGCAGCTCAGACTATCACAATGAGCAGTTCTTC.

This clonotype turned up a few times. The chain is built from TRBV12-3 or TRBV12-4 and TRBJ1-5; D ambiguous. Trimming pared 2 bases from V and 5 bases from J, leaving 4 bases between. CDR3 length: 12 amino acids. DNA of the CDR3: TGTGCCAGCAGTTTATTGGATCAGCCCCAGCATTTT. Translated, it gives CASSLLDQPQHF.

The table lists this clonotype with a few counts. This chain joins TRBV7-2 and TRBJ2-7; D not certain. Germline-derived CDR1 and CDR2 are SGHTA and FQGNSA. The V end lost 1 base, the J end lost 2 bases, and 9 bases lay between the germline ends. The CDR3 contains 14 residues. CDR3 residues: CASSLGLGPYEQYF. The CDR3 DNA reads as TGTGCCAGCAGCTTAGGTCTGGGCCCCTACGAGCAGTACTTC.

This clonotype was seen ten or more times. This chain connects TRBV7-8 to TRBJ2-1, with D possibly called TRBD1 or TRBD2 (7 bases each). The length of the CDR3 is 16 residues. V shed 1 base and J shed 7 bases, with 17 bases lying between them. Germline V gene sequence: CDR1 SGHVS, CDR2 FQNEAQ. CDR3 sequence: CASSLVGGTVGNEQFF. In DNA form, the CDR3 reads TGTGCCAGCAGCTTAGTCGGGGGGACAGTGGGAAATGAGCAGTTCTTC.

This clonotype came up many times. This chain joins TRBV12-3 or TRBV12-4 and TRBJ1-4; D is possibly TRBD1 (5 bases). The CDR3 consists of 15 residues. V dropped 7 bases and J dropped 0 bases, with 12 bases sitting between them. CDR3 nucleotide sequence: TGTGCCAGCACCCTTGGACAAACAACTAATGAAAAACTGTTTTTT. Translating gives CASTLGQTTNEKLFF.

In this sample, this clonotype turned up once. This chain links TRBV5-1 with TRBJ1-2; a possible D gene is TRBD1 (5 bases). Germline V lookup: CDR1 SGHRS, CDR2 YFSETQ. The V and J ends lost 2 bases and 5 bases respectively, with 13 bases between them. This CDR3 has 14 amino acids. In DNA form, the CDR3 reads TGCGCCAGCAGCTTACTTCCGGACAATTATGGCTACACCTTC. Encoded protein: CASSLLPDNYGYTF.

The chain is built from TRBV20-1 and TRBJ1-5; tentative D call: TRBD1 (6 bases). Germline CDR1 is DFQATT and CDR2 is SNEGSKA (reference sequence). The CDR3 is made up of 16 amino acids. V lost 1 base to trimming and J lost 1 base, with 14 bases between them. In nucleotides, the CDR3 is TGCAGTGCTAGAGGAGGGGAAACAGGGAGCAATCAGCCCCAGCATTTT. Its protein is CSARGGETGSNQPQHF.

This clonotype was seen a few times. The chain has TRBV20-1 and TRBJ2-7; 13 nucleotides align to TRBD2. The CDR3 length is 17 residues. CDR1 and CDR2 (germline): DFQATT, SNEGSKA (reference sequence). Unmatched junction bases numbered 14, after V lost 0 bases and J lost 9 bases. CDR3 in amino acids: CSARDPRTSGRARVQYF. The CDR3 nucleotides are TGCAGTGCTAGAGATCCCCGCACTAGCGGGAGGGCGAGGGTGCAGTACTTC.

The CDR3, as DNA: TGCAGTGCCGGACTAGCGGGGAACTACAATGAGCAGTTCTTC. This gives the protein CSAGLAGNYNEQFF. V and J are TRBV20-1 and TRBJ2-1, with TRBD2 matching 12 bases. CDR1 and CDR2 (germline): DFQATT, SNEGSKA (reference sequence). Germline trimming cut 6 bases from V and 3 bases from J; bases unmatched to any gene: 3. The CDR3 has 14 amino acids.

This clonotype was seen a handful of times. The V gene is TRBV2, the J gene TRBJ1-5; TRBD1 matches 8 bases. J lost 0 bases, V lost 4 bases, and 5 bases had no gene match. The germline gives CDR1 SNHLY, CDR2 FYNNEI. CDR3 length: 16 amino acids. CDR3 sequence (DNA): TGTGCCAGCAGTGCAACAGGGGGGGATAGCAATCAGCCCCAGCATTTT. Translating gives CASSATGGDSNQPQHF.

This clonotype has just a few counts. The chain links TRBV5-1 to TRBJ1-2; tentatively, D is TRBD1 (6 bases). Trimming removed 4 bases at V and 4 bases at J, with 14 bases between. The CDR3 sequence is 14 residues long. Germline values: CDR1 SGHRS, CDR2 YFSETQ. CDR3 region: CASSPQGTVYGYTF. The CDR3 nucleotides read TGCGCCAGCAGCCCCCAGGGGACCGTCTATGGCTACACCTTC.

The chain joins TRBV3-1 to TRBJ2-2; 9 bases match TRBD1. The germline V gene encodes CDR1 LGHDT and CDR2 YNNKEL (reference sequence). The CDR3 spans 15 residues. The V gene end was trimmed by 5 bases and the J gene end by 5 bases; junction bases not matched to a gene: 6. CDR3 loop: CASSVQGAGTGELFF. CDR3 nucleotides: TGTGCCAGCAGCGTACAGGGGGCCGGGACCGGGGAGCTGTTTTTT.